This T cell receptor beta chain was sequenced for a study of T cell repertoires in cytomegalovirus infection. Study-level background: It was recently identified HLA-C-restricted and well-studied HLA-B-restricted CMV epitopes that the study used. It was the public TCR beta signatures that indicated both CMV infection and matching HLA type.

Study-wide results and limits: Carriers of CMV plus the relevant HLA were identified by cumulative public TCR beta family frequency.

This clonotype was counted a few times. What it recognizes is unknown. MiXCR, run by TCRdb on the reads, gives a single entry per CDR3 protein. The table lists about 150,000 distinct CDR3 sequences, more than 30% of them singletons. Germline CDR1 is SGHVS and CDR2 is FQNEAQ. V lost 2 bases and J 6 bases, leaving 5 bases between the germline ends. This CDR3 is 12 amino acids long. V and J are TRBV7-8 and TRBJ2-1; no firm D call. This receptor was obtained from a human donor in good health (CMV status not recorded). Some clones in this sample may be carry-over from other donors' samples. The sequences come from CD8+ T cells from cultured PBMCs, collected from culture after CMV antigen stimulation. The CDR3 sequence: CASSLRTNEQFF. The CDR3 nucleotides are TGTGCCAGCAGCTTAAGGACCAATGAGCAGTTCTTC. The full variable domain, with the rest looked up from reference TRBV7-8 and TRBJ2-1, is GAGVSQSPRYKVAKRGQDVALRCDPISGHVSLFWYQQALGQGPEFLTYFQNEAQLDKSGLPSDRFFAERPEGSVSTLKIQRTQQEDSAVYLCASSLRTNEQFFGPGTRLTVL.